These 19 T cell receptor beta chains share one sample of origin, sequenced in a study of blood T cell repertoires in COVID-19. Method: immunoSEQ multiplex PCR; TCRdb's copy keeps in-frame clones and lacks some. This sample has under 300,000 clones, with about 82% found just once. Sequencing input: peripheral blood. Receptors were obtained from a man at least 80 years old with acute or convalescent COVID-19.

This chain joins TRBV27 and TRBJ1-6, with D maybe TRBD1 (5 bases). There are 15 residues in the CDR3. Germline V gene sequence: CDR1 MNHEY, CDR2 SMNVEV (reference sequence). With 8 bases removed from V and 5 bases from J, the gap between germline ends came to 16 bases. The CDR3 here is CASRLRQGNNSPLHF. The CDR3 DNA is TGTGCCAGCCGTCTACGCCAGGGAAATAATTCACCCCTCCACTTT.

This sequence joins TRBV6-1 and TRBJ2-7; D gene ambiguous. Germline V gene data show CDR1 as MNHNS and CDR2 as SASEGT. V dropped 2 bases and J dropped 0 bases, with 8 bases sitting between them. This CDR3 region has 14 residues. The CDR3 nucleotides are TGTGCCAGCAGTGAACTGACTTACTCCTACGAGCAGTACTTC. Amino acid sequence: CASSELTYSYEQYF.

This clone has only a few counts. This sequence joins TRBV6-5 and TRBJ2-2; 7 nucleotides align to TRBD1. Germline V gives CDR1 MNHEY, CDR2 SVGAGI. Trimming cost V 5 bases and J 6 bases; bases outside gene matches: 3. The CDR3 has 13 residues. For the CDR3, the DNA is TGTGCCAGCAGTCCTACAGGGGCCGGGGAGCTGTTTTTT. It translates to CASSPTGAGELFF.

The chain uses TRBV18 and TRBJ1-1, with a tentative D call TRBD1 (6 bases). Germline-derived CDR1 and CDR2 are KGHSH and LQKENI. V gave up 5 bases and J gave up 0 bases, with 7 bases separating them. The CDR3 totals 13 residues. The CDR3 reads CASSGQLNTEAFF. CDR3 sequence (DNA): TGTGCCAGCTCAGGACAGTTGAACACTGAAGCTTTCTTT.

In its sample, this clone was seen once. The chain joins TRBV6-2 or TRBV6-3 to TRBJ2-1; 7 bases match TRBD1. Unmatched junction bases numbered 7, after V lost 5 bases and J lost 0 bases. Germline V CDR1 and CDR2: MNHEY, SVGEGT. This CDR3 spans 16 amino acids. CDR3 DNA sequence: TGTGCCAGCAGTCCGACAGGGAGCAGCTCCTACAATGAGCAGTTCTTC. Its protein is CASSPTGSSSYNEQFF.

CDR3 nucleotides: TGTGCCAGCAGCCAACAGGGGGCGCATTCTAATGGCTACACCTTC. Its protein is CASSQQGAHSNGYTF. The chain combines TRBV14 with TRBJ1-2; 8 nucleotides line up with TRBD1. Germline V gene lookup returns CDR1 SGHDN and CDR2 FVKESK. V lost 2 bases, J lost 6 bases, and 8 bases stayed unmatched. The CDR3 is 15 residues long.

The CDR3 nucleotides are TGTGCCAGCAGTTTACCCCCGGACAGCCTCTATGGCTACACCTTC. Translated: CASSLPPDSLYGYTF. This rearrangement joins TRBV28 to TRBJ1-2; TRBD1 might be the D (6 bases). V was shortened by 2 bases and J by 4 bases, with 14 bases between the two germline ends. The CDR3 has 15 residues. CDR1 MDHEN and CDR2 SYDVKM come from the germline V gene.

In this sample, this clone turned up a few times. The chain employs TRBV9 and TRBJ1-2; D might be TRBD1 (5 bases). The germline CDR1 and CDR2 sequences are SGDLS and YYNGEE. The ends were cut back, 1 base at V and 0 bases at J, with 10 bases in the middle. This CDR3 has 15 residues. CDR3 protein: CASSVTGTSNYGYTF. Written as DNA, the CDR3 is TGTGCCAGCAGCGTAACAGGCACTTCTAACTATGGCTACACCTTC.

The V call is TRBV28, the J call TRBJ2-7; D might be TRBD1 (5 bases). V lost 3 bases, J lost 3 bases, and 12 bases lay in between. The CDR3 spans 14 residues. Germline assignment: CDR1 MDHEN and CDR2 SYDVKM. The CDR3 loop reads CASSFLTGVYEQYF. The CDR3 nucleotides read TGTGCCAGCAGTTTTCTTACAGGTGTCTACGAGCAGTACTTC.

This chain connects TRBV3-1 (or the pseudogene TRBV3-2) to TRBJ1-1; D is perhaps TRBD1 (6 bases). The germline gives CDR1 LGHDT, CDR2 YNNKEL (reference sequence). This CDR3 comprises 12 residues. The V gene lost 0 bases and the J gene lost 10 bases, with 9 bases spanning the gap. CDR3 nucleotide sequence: TGTGCCAGCAGCCAAGATAAGGGGGTAGCTTTCTTT. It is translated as CASSQDKGVAFF.

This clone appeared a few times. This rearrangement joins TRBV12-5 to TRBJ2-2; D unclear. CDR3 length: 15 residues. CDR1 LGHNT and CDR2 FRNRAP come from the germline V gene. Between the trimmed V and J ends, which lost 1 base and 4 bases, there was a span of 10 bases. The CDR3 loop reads CASGLGHPGTGELFF. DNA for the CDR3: TGTGCTAGTGGTTTGGGACACCCCGGCACCGGGGAGCTGTTTTTT.

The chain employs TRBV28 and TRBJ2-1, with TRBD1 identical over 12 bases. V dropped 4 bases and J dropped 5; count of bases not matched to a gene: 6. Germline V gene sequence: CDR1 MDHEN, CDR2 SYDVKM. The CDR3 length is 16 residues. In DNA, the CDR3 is TGTGCCAGCAGTTACGCCGGGACAGGGGGCAACAATGAGCAGTTCTTC. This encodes CASSYAGTGGNNEQFF.

CDR3 amino acids: CASQIQGNYGYTF. The CDR3 nucleotides read TGTGCCAGCCAGATCCAGGGGAACTATGGCTACACCTTC. The V and J genes are TRBV5-6 and TRBJ1-2; possible D gene TRBD1, 6 bases. CDR1 is SGHDT and CDR2 is YYEEEE in the germline V gene. Trimming pared 7 bases from V and 2 bases from J, leaving 12 bases between. This CDR3 has 13 residues.

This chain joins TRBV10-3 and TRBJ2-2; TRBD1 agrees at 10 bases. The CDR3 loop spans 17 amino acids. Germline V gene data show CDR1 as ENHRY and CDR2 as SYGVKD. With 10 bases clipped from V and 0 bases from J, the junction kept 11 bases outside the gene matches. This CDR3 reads CATTGTGANANTGELFF. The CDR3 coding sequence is TGTGCCACCACTGGGACAGGGGCAAATGCGAACACCGGGGAGCTGTTTTTT.

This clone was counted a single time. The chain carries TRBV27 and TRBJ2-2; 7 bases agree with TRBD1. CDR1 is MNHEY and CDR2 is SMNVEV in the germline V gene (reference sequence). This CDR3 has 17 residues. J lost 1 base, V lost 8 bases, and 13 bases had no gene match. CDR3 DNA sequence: TGTGCCAGCCACCTAAGGACGGGACAGTTGAACACCGGGGAGCTGTTTTTT. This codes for CASHLRTGQLNTGELFF.

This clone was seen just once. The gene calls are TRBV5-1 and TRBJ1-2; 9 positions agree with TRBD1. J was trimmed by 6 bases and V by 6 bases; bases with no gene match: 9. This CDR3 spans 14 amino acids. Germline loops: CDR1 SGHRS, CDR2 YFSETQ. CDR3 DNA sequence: TGCGCCAGCAATACTGGGACAGGGAAGAATGGCTACACCTTC. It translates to CASNTGTGKNGYTF.

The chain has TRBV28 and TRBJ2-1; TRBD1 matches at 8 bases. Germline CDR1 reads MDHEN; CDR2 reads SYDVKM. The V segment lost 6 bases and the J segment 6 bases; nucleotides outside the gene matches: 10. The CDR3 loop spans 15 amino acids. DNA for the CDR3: TGTGCCAGCAGCAAAGGACAGGGCTTTTTCAATGAGCAGTTCTTC. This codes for CASSKGQGFFNEQFF.

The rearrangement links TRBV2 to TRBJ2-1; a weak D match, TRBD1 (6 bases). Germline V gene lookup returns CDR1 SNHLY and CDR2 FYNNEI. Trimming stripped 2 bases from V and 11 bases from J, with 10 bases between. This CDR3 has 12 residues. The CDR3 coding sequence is TGTGCCAGCAGTGAAAGGGACATGAAGCAGTTCTTC. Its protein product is CASSERDMKQFF.

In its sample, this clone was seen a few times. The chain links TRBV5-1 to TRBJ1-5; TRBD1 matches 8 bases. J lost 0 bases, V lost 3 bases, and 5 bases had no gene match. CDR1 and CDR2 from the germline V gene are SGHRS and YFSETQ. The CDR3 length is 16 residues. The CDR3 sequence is CASSSGQGGSNQPQHF. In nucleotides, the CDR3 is TGCGCCAGCAGCTCCGGACAGGGAGGTAGCAATCAGCCCCAGCATTTT.